The subject of this entry is one TCR beta chain. Its matching antigen is unknown. The sample comes from a study of T cell responses to AZD1222 COVID-19 vaccine. Trimming pared 3 bases from V and 0 bases from J, leaving 9 bases between. From germline, CDR1 is SGHNT and CDR2 YYREEE (reference sequence). The CDR3 runs 15 residues. Notes on the study in general: Compared with day 0, the breadth and depth of the Spike-specific TCR repertoire rose significantly after two doses of AZD1222. Repertoire sampling was restricted to post-peak T cell response timepoints.

TCRdb's copy holds only in-frame clones and misses some; the assay was immunoSEQ multiplex PCR. This table holds more than 150,000 clones, more than 75% found once. This rearrangement joins TRBV5-4 to TRBJ1-4; D is unclear. The receptor comes from an adult in good health. This specimen was peripheral blood, taken on day 0 of AZD1222 vaccination. CDR3 loop: CASSYSSATNEKLFF. The CDR3 bases are TGTGCCAGCAGCTATTCCAGTGCAACTAATGAAAAACTGTTTTTT.